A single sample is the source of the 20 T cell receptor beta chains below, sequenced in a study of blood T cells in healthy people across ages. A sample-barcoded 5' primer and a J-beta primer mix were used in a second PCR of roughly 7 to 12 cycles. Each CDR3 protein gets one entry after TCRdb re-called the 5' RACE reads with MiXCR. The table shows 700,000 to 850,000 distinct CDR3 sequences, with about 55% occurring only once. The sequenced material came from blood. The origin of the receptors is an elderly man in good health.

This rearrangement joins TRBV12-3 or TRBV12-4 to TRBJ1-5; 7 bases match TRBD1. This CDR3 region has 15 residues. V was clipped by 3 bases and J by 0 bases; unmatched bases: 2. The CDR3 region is CASSLGQNSNQPQHF. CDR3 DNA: TGTGCCAGCAGTTTGGGACAGAATAGCAATCAGCCCCAGCATTTT.

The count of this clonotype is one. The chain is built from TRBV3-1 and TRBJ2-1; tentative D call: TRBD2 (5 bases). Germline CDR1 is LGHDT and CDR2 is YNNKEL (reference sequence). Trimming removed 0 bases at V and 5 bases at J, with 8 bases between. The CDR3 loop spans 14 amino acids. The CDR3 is CASSQDRLNNEQFF. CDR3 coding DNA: TGTGCCAGCAGCCAAGATCGACTAAACAATGAGCAGTTCTTC.

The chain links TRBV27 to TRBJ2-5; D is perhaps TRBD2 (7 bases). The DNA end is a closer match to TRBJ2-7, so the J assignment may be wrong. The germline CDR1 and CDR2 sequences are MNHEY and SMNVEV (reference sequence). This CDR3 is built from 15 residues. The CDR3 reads CASSDGGGGCYEQYF. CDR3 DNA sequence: TGTGCCAGCAGTGACGGAGGGGGGGGTTGCTACGAGCAGTACTTC.

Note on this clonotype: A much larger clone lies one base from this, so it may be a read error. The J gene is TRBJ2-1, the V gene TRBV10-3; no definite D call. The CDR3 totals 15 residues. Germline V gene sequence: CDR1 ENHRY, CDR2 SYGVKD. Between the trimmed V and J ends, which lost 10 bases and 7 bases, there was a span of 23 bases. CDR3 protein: CATDFGSWSVNEQFF. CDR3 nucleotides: TGTGCCACTGACTTTGGTAGCTGGAGTGTAAATGAGCAGTTCTTC.

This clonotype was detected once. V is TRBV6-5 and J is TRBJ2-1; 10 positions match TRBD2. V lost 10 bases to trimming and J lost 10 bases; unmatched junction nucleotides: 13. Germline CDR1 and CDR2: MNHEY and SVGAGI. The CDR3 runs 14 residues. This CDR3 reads CATKLAGTTREQFF. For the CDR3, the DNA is TGTGCCACCAAACTAGCGGGGACTACACGGGAGCAGTTCTTC.

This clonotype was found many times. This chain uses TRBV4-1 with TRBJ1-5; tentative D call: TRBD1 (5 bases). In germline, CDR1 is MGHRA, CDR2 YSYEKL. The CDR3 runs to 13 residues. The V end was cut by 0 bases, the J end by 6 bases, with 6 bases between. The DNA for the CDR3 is TGCGCCAGCAGCCAAGATAGGGGTCAGCCCCAGCATTTT. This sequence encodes CASSQDRGQPQHF.

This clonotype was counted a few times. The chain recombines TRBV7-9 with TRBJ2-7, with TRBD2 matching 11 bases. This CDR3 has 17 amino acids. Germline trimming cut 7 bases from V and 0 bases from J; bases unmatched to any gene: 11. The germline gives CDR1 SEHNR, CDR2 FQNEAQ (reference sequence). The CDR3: CASTHWSGLAVSYEQYF. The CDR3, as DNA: TGTGCCAGCACTCATTGGTCGGGACTAGCGGTCTCCTACGAGCAGTACTTC.

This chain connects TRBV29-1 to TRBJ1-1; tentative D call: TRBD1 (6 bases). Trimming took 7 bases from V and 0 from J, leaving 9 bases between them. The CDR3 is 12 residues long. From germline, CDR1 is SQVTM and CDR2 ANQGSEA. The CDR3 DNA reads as TGCAGCGCGGACAGAATGAACACTGAAGCTTTCTTT. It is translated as CSADRMNTEAFF.

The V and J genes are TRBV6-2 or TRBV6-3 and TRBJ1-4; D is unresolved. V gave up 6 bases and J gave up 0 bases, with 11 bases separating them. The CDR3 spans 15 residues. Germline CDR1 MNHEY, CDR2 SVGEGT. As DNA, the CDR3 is TGTGCCAGCAGGGGAGGCGGCGCAACTAATGAAAAACTGTTTTTT. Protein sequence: CASRGGGATNEKLFF.

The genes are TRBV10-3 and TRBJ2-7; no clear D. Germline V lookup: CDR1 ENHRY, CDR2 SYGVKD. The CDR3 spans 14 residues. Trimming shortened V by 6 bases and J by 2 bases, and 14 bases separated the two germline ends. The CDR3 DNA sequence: TGTGCCATCAGACCTGGTGCGGACCCCTACGAGCAGTACTTC. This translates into CAIRPGADPYEQYF.

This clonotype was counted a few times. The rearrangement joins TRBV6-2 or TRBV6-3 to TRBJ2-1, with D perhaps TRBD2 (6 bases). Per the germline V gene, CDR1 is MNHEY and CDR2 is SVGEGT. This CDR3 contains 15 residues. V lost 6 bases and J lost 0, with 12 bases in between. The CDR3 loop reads CASRGGGSSYNEQFF. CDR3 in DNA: TGTGCCAGCAGGGGGGGAGGTAGCTCCTACAATGAGCAGTTCTTC.

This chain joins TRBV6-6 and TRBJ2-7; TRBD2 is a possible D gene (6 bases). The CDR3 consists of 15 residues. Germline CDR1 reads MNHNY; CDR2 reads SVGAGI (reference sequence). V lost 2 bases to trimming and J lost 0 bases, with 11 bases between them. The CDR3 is CASSYTVGGSYEQYF. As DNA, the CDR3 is TGTGCCAGCAGTTACACGGTGGGGGGCTCCTACGAGCAGTACTTC.

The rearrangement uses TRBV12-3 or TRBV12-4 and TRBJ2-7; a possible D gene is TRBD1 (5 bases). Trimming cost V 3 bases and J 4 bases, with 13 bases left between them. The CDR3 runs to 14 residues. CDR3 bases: TGTGCCAGCAGTTTGGGTTACTCAGGGTACGAGCAGTACTTC. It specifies CASSLGYSGYEQYF.

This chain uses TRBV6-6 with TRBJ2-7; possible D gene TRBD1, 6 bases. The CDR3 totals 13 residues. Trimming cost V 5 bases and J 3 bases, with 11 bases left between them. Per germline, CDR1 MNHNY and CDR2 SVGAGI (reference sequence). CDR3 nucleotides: TGTGCCAGCAGTCTTGGACAGATCTACGAGCAGTACTTC. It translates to CASSLGQIYEQYF.

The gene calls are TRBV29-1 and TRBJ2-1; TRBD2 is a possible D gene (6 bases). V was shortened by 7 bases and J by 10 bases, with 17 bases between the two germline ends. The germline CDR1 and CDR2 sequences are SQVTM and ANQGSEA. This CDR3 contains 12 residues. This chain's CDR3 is CSANGWGGEQFF. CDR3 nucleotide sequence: TGCAGCGCCAATGGGTGGGGAGGAGAGCAGTTCTTC.

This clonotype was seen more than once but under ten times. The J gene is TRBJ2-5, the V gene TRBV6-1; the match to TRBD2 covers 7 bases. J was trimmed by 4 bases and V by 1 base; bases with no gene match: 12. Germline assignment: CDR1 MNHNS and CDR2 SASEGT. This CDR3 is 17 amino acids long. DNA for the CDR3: TGTGCCAGCAGTGAAGGGACTTTGGGAGGGCCGGGAGAGACCCAGTACTTC. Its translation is CASSEGTLGGPGETQYF.

This chain's CDR3 is CSVATSGRRDRYAYF. CDR3 nucleotides: TGCAGCGTGGCGACTAGCGGGAGGAGGGACAGATACGCGTATTTT. This chain links TRBV29-1 with TRBJ2-3, with TRBD2 identical over 13 bases. Per germline, CDR1 SQVTM and CDR2 ANQGSEA. Trimming removed 6 bases from V and 14 bases from J; junction bases left unmatched: 17. The length of the CDR3 is 15 residues.

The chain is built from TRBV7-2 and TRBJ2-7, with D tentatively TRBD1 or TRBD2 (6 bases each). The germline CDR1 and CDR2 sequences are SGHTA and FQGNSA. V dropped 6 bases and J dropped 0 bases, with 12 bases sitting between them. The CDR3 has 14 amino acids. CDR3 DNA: TGTGCCAGCAGGAGGGGGGCGAGCTCCTACGAGCAGTACTTC. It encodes CASRRGASSYEQYF.

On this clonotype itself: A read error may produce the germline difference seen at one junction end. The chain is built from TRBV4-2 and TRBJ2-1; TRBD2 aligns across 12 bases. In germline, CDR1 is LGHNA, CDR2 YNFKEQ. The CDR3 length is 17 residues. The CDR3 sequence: CASSPGLAGLSCNEQFF. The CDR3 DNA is TGTGCCAGCAGCCCGGGACTAGCGGGTTTATCCTGCAATGAGCAGTTCTTC.

The CDR3 spells CASSPKRTSRRSNTDTQYF. The CDR3 coding sequence is TGTGCCAGCAGTCCCAAGAGGACTAGCAGGAGGTCGAACACAGATACGCAGTATTTT. V usage is TRBV25-1 and J usage is TRBJ2-3; 8 nucleotides line up with TRBD2. In germline, CDR1 is MGHDK, CDR2 SYGVNS. CDR3 length equals 19 residues. Losses at the gene ends were 5 bases for V and 2 bases for J; bases not matched to a gene: 18.